These 3 T cell receptor beta chains came from one sample sequenced in a study of CD8 T cells in ankylosing spondylitis. Notes on the study in general: Ankylosing spondylitis blood appeared to carry a characteristic TCR beta motif of roughly eight highly homologous variants.

Via MiXCR, TCRdb re-called the 5' RACE reads, giving one row per CDR3 protein. The sample consists of 470,000 or so distinct CDR3 sequences, 25% to 30% of them appearing once. The antigens of these receptors remain unknown. The sample was blood, either unsorted or a sorted T cell fraction (not recorded which). All receptors derive from a male donor with ankylosing spondylitis.

The table lists this clonotype with a count of one. V is TRBV24-1 and J is TRBJ2-1; 9 bases fit TRBD2. The germline gives CDR1 KGHDR, CDR2 SFDVKD. This CDR3 spans 17 amino acids. The V gene end was trimmed by 4 bases and the J gene end by 1 base; junction bases not matched to a gene: 7. The DNA for the CDR3 is TGTGCCACCAGTGACCCAGCGGGAGGCCCTTCCTACAATGAGCAGTTCTTC. Residues: CATSDPAGGPSYNEQFF.

This clonotype came up many times. The V call is TRBV5-1, the J call TRBJ2-4, with 7 nucleotides matching TRBD1. This CDR3 contains 14 residues. V was clipped by 3 bases and J by 5 bases; unmatched bases: 5. Germline CDR1 and CDR2: SGHRS and YFSETQ. CDR3 in DNA: TGCGCCAGCAGCTCGGGACAGCAGGAAAACATTCAGTACTTC. Its protein is CASSSGQQENIQYF.

This clonotype was seen a handful of times. CDR3 nucleotide sequence: TGCGGATCGACTAGCGGGGTTGTCGACACCGGGGAGCTGTTTTTT. This encodes CGSTSGVVDTGELFF. The chain links TRBV29-1 to TRBJ2-2; 11 nucleotides align to TRBD2. This CDR3 is built from 15 residues. Germline assignment: CDR1 SQVTM and CDR2 ANQGSEA.